This TCR beta chain was obtained from a study of OX40 agonist ivuxolimab in advanced cancers. Study details: Partial responses were seen in three patients, one with hepatocellular carcinoma and two with cutaneous melanoma. General study findings and limits: At 0.1 to 3.0 mg/kg, clonal expansion of CD4+ and CD8+ blood T cells had occurred by week 6. Among the lowest peripheral clonal expansion occurred in 0.1-3.0 mg/kg partial responders.

With respect to this clone: The antigen is unknown.

Sequencing used immunoSEQ multiplex PCR; TCRdb keeps in-frame clones, though not all of them. In the table there are 74,000 or so clones, 85% to 90% of which are singletons. This TCR was sampled from an adult with an advanced solid tumor such as melanoma, head and neck, liver or kidney cancer. The sequencing used CD4+ or CD8+ T cells sorted from blood, collected in a trial of the OX40 agonist ivuxolimab.

The CDR3 DNA follows: TGTGCCAGCGCGGGAGGGCGCCCGGGAGAAAAACTGTTTTTT. This encodes CASAGGRPGEKLFF. V gene TRBV6-5 combines with J gene TRBJ1-4, with unresolved D. V was shortened by 8 bases and J by 8 bases, with 18 bases between the two germline ends. The CDR3 length is 14 residues. The germline gives CDR1 MNHEY, CDR2 SVGAGI.